A single T cell receptor (beta chain) is shown here with its context. Its antigen is still unknown. This CDR3 is 13 amino acids long. Germline assignment: CDR1 SGHTA and CDR2 FQGNSA. V gave up 8 bases and J gave up 4 bases; unmatched junction bases: 5. The sample originates from a study of STAT3 mutations in large granular lymphocyte leukemia. General study findings and limits: In several patients, dominant TCR clone burden exceeded STAT3 mutant burden. Persisting codominant clonotypes may have hidden a small pathogenic clone. In about 30% of the 18 patients, new TCR clonotypes emerged after therapy. In T-cell large granular lymphocyte leukemia, about half of patients showed multiple immunodominant subclonotypes.

Each sample's TCRbeta library yielded on average approximately 41,000 productive templates. Repertoires were generated with immunoSEQ multiplex PCR, while TCRdb's copy carries only in-frame clones and drops some. The sample consists of roughly 25,000 clones, 94% of them appearing once. The TCR comes from a middle-aged man with T-cell large granular lymphocyte leukemia. Some clones in this sample may be carry-over from other donors' samples. The chain joins TRBV7-2 to TRBJ1-3; 7 bases are shared with TRBD1. Sequenced material: peripheral blood mononuclear cells. CDR3 region: CASGGQVGNTIYF. The CDR3 bases are TGTGCCAGCGGCGGACAGGTGGGAAACACCATATATTTT.